This T cell receptor (beta chain) was profiled in a study of technical replicates of blood from a few donors. The V end lost 6 bases, the J end lost 5 bases, and 13 bases lay between the germline ends. CDR1 and CDR2 (germline): MGHRA, YSYEKL. The CDR3 length is 13 residues. Repertoires were generated with immunoSEQ multiplex PCR, while TCRdb's copy carries only in-frame clones and drops some. This table has tens of thousands of clones, around 92% appearing once. The sequenced sample was T cells isolated from PBMCs. The gene calls are TRBV4-1 and TRBJ2-5; a possible D gene is TRBD2 (5 bases). This TCR derives from a human donor in good health. The CDR3 coding sequence is TGCGCCAGCAGTCCTGGACTGATGGAGACCCAGTACTTC. This codes for CASSPGLMETQYF.